These T cell receptor beta chains were read from a single sample in a study of tumor-infiltrating lymphocytes in oesophageal squamous cell carcinoma. Using its own MiXCR run on the PCR reads, TCRdb lists one record per CDR3 protein. The sample includes approximately 6,000 distinct CDR3 sequences, nearly 15% of them seen just once. Sample: normal esophageal tissue next to the tumor. The receptors here all came from a male donor with esophageal squamous cell carcinoma. Both conserved end residues are part of each CDR3. A D gene is named only where the DNA matches it firmly. Only some rows state a clone size, as once, few, many or a class for expanded clones.

DNA	CDR3	J	V	size	D
TGTGCCAGCAGTGACAGGGGAGATAATTCACCCCTCCACTTT	CASSDRGDNSPLHF	TRBJ1-6	TRBV2	.	.
TGTGCCAGCAGAGCAAGGGTGATGCGGAATTCACCCCTCCACTTT	CASRARVMRNSPLHF	TRBJ1-6	TRBV27	many	.
TGTGCCAGCAGCTTGGCTCTGGGGACAGGGAACAATGAGCAGTACTTC	CASSLALGTGNNEQYF	TRBJ2-7	TRBV5-4	few	TRBD1
TGTGCCAGCAGTGTCGCGAAGGGGACAGGGGAAAGTTCACCCCTCCACTTT	CASSVAKGTGESSPLHF	TRBJ1-6	TRBV27	many	TRBD1
TGCGCCAGCAGTGAGGACAGCTATTCCTACGAGCAGTACTTC	CASSEDSYSYEQYF	TRBJ2-7	TRBV10-2	many	.
TGCGCCAGCAACCAGGATGCTAGTGTCAGCACAGATACGCAGTATTTT	CASNQDASVSTDTQYF	TRBJ2-3	TRBV10-2	many	.
TGTGCCAGCAGTTACAAGTTGACTAGCGGGAACTACAATGAGCAGTTCTTC	CASSYKLTSGNYNEQFF	TRBJ2-1	TRBV27	medium-sized	TRBD2
TGCGCCAGCAGCCAGGCGGGACCGAGAGACCTTATTTTT	CASSQAGPRDLIF	TRBJ1-4	TRBV4-1	many	.
TGTGCCAGCAGCTTTGGACAGCGCCAAGAGACCCAGTACTTC	CASSFGQRQETQYF	TRBJ2-5	TRBV7-8	large	.
TGCGCCAGCAGCGAAACAGGTTATAATTCACCCCTCCACTTT	CASSETGYNSPLHF	TRBJ1-6	TRBV5-1	.	.
TGTGCCAGCAGCCGCGGCATAGTGGGTAGCTATGGCTACACATTC	CASSRGIVGSYGYTF	TRBJ1-2	TRBV12-3/TRBV12-4	.	.
TGTGCCAGCAGCTTAATCGCGGGTGGGTTGGGTGGCGAGCAGTACTTC	CASSLIAGGLGGEQYF	TRBJ2-7	TRBV7-2	medium-sized	.
TGTGCCAGCAGAGACCGGGACTTACCATATGGCTACACCTTC	CASRDRDLPYGYTF	TRBJ1-2	TRBV6-1	many	.
TGTGCCAGTCCTGGGCCGCGACAGGGTTTCAATGAGCAGTACTTC	CASPGPRQGFNEQYF	TRBJ2-5	TRBV19	few	TRBD1
TGTGCCAGCAGCCTAAATCCGGGTCCCCCCGGGGGCAACACCGGGGAGCTGTTTTTT	CASSLNPGPPGGNTGELFF	TRBJ2-2	TRBV7-6	medium-sized	.
TGTGCCACCAGTGACTCCGGACAGGGCCCTGAAGCTTTCTTT	CATSDSGQGPEAFF	TRBJ1-1	TRBV24-1	few	TRBD1
TGTGCCAGCAGTACGGGACAGGGGGCGGTGGGTGAGCAGTTCTTC	CASSTGQGAVGEQFF	TRBJ2-1	TRBV12-3/TRBV12-4	medium-sized	TRBD1
TGTGCCAGGAGCTTAGTTTGGGGACAGGGAATAGGCACAGATGCGCAGTATTTT	CARSLVWGQGIGTDAQYF	TRBJ2-3	TRBV7-8	once	TRBD1
TGTGCCAGTAGTGCCGGTAGGCAGGGCTACAATGAGCAGTTCTTC	CASSAGRQGYNEQFF	TRBJ2-1	TRBV6-1	medium-sized	.
TGTGCCAGCAGCTCCTCCTCCGGGTATGGCTACACCTTC	CASSSSSGYGYTF	TRBJ1-2	TRBV7-2	many	.
TGTGCAAGTCGCTTAGCTAGGGACAGGGAGTCTTTACAAGCCAAAAACATTCAGTACTTC	CASRLARDRESLQAKNIQYF	TRBJ2-4	TRBV12-2	medium-sized	.
TGTGCCAGTACCTCTGGGGGCACCGCTAACTATGGCTACACCTTC	CASTSGGTANYGYTF	TRBJ1-2	TRBV19	.	.
TGTGCCAGCAGTTTCAGGGAAGGAACTGAAGCTTTCTTT	CASSFREGTEAFF	TRBJ1-1	TRBV6-2/TRBV6-3	many	.
TGTGCCACCTCAGGGTTGAATCAGCCCCAGCATTTT	CATSGLNQPQHF	TRBJ1-5	TRBV10-3	.	.
TGTGCCAGCAGCTTAGTTGAGGGGGCGAGGTACAATGAGCAGTTCTTC	CASSLVEGARYNEQFF	TRBJ2-1	TRBV7-2	large	TRBD1
TGTGCTAGCAGCCCCGGGGGGACCACAGATACGCAGTATTTT	CASSPGGTTDTQYF	TRBJ2-3	TRBV7-7	medium-sized	TRBD2
TGTGCCAGCAGTTTAGCGGGGGGGATGTACAATGAGCAGTACTTC	CASSLAGGMYNEQYF	TRBJ2-4	TRBV6-1	many	TRBD2
TGTGCCAGCAGCTTCAACAGGGAGGGCTACACCTTC	CASSFNREGYTF	TRBJ1-2	TRBV7-9	medium-sized	.
TGTGCCAGCAGCTTATGGCAGGGAGTTTACGAGCAGTACTTC	CASSLWQGVYEQYF	TRBJ2-7	TRBV5-6	many	.
TGTGCCAGCAGCCAAGATGAGGGGGAAGCTTTCTTT	CASSQDEGEAFF	TRBJ1-1	TRBV4-2	.	.
TGTGCCAGCAGTTTTGGGGTCGGACAGCCCCAGCATTTT	CASSFGVGQPQHF	TRBJ1-5	TRBV12-3/TRBV12-4	few	.
TGTGCCAGCAGCAAAAGGACGGGTACTTACGAGCAGTACTTC	CASSKRTGTYEQYF	TRBJ2-7	TRBV25-1	few	.
TGTGCCAGCAGCAAAGGGGCAGGGGGAACCACCGGGGAGCTGTTTTTT	CASSKGAGGTTGELFF	TRBJ2-2	TRBV27	many	TRBD1
TGTGCCAGCAGCGCGTACTCGGGACAGACCTACGAGCAGTACTTC	CASSAYSGQTYEQYF	TRBJ2-7	TRBV11-2	many	TRBD1
TGTGCCAGCAGTTTGGAGGGGGGGGATAGCAATCAGCCCCAGCATTTT	CASSLEGGDSNQPQHF	TRBJ1-5	TRBV12-3/TRBV12-4	many	.
TGTGCCAGCAGGCCCGCCGGGGGGTCGGCGGGGGGCACTGAAGCTTTCTTT	CASRPAGGSAGGTEAFF	TRBJ1-1	TRBV27	many	.
TGTGCCATCAGGACGGACAGTCCGAACACTGAAGCTTTCTTT	CAIRTDSPNTEAFF	TRBJ1-1	TRBV10-3	medium-sized	.
TGTGCCAGCAGCCCCCATCCTCTGCAGGTCTCCTATAATTCACCCCTCCACTTT	CASSPHPLQVSYNSPLHF	TRBJ1-6	TRBV7-9	many	.
TGTGCCAGCAGTACCACCAGGGAGGGTACTGAAGCTTTCTTT	CASSTTREGTEAFF	TRBJ1-1	TRBV12-3/TRBV12-4	medium-sized	.
TGTGCCAGCAGCTTAGGTGCTAGCGGGGGAGCGGGAGATACGCAGTATTTT	CASSLGASGGAGDTQYF	TRBJ2-3	TRBV11-2	medium-sized	TRBD2
TGCAGTGCTCCCCCGGGCGGGGGGGCTTGGATGGAGACCCAGTACTTC	CSAPPGGGAWMETQYF	TRBJ2-5	TRBV20-1	.	TRBD2
TGTGCCAGTAATATTCTCGGTACTGAAGCTTTCTTT	CASNILGTEAFF	TRBJ1-1	TRBV19	.	.
TGTGCCAGTAGTATTCAGGGGACCATGAACACTGAAGCTTTCTTT	CASSIQGTMNTEAFF	TRBJ1-1	TRBV19	many	.
TGTGCCAGCAGCTTAACAATCTCTGGAAACACCATATATTTT	CASSLTISGNTIYF	TRBJ1-3	TRBV11-2	many	.
TGTGCCAGTAGTAAGGAGGGGGTACACGAGCAGTACTTC	CASSKEGVHEQYF	TRBJ2-7	TRBV19	few	.
TGTGCCACCGGACCTGGAGGGAGCTCCTACGAGCAGTACTTC	CATGPGGSSYEQYF	TRBJ2-7	TRBV15	.	.
TGTGCCAGCAGTTACTCTGCGGCGAACACTGAAGCTTTCTTT	CASSYSAANTEAFF	TRBJ1-1	TRBV6-6	many	.
TGCGCCAGCAGCAAAGGGACTAGCGGGGGGGCCGCAGATACGCAGTATTTT	CASSKGTSGGAADTQYF	TRBJ2-3	TRBV5-1	many	TRBD2
TGTGCCATCACCACGGGACAGGGGGCCTATAAGCAGTACTTC	CAITTGQGAYKQYF	TRBJ2-7	TRBV10-3	many	TRBD1
TGTGCCAGCAGCTGGACCGGGACAGGGCCTCATCAGCCCCAGCATTTT	CASSWTGTGPHQPQHF	TRBJ1-5	TRBV12-3/TRBV12-4	many	TRBD1
TGTGCCAGCAGCGTTCCCAGCGGAAACACCATATATTTT	CASSVPSGNTIYF	TRBJ1-3	TRBV7-8	many	.
TGTGCCAGCAGCCGCTTCGGGATGGGACCACATGAAAAACTGTTTTTT	CASSRFGMGPHEKLFF	TRBJ1-4	TRBV7-6	medium-sized	.
TGTGCCAGCAGTAAATCCCTACTAGCGGGGGGGCTAGATACGCAGTATTTT	CASSKSLLAGGLDTQYF	TRBJ2-3	TRBV6-1	many	TRBD2